This paragraph covers one T cell receptor (beta chain) sequence. Its target is not known. The entry originates in a study of T cell repertoires in cytomegalovirus infection. Study overall: HLA-B-restricted CMV epitopes that are well studied were used alongside recently identified HLA-C-restricted ones. Signatures in public TCR beta sequences pointed to both CMV infection and matching HLA type. Study findings and constraints: Cumulative public TCR beta family frequency identified carriers of CMV plus the relevant HLA. HLA-C-restricted CMV-specific TCR beta clonotypes prevailed in the ex vivo response.

Using its own MiXCR run on the reads, TCRdb lists one record per CDR3 protein. The data hold around 900,000 distinct CDR3 sequences, with under 40% observed a single time. Germline V gives CDR1 MNHEY, CDR2 SVGEGT. The J segment lost 10 bases and the V segment lost 5 bases, leaving 10 bases of the junction unmatched. The CDR3 contains 14 residues. The receptor comes from a human donor in good health (CMV status not recorded). Some clones in this sample may be carry-over from other donors' samples. This specimen consisted of cultured CD8+ T cells from PBMCs, obtained from culture after CMV antigen stimulation. This sequence joins TRBV6-2 or TRBV6-3 and TRBJ2-1; TRBD1 matches 8 bases. The CDR3 nucleotides are TGTGCCAGCAGTACCGGGACAGGCGTTAAAGAGCAGTTCTTC. Its translation is CASSTGTGVKEQFF.